A single sample gave rise to the 29 T cell receptor beta chains below, sequenced in a study of T cells in Graves' hyperthyroidism and ophthalmopathy. The CDR3 regions of TCR beta were amplified from RNA transcripts. An initial round of RT-PCR targeting the TCR CDR3 relied on the HTBI primer set. TCRdb passed the multiplex PCR reads through MiXCR, listing each CDR3 protein once. Of more than 450,000 distinct CDR3 sequences in the sample, 20% are singletons; the top ten hold 47%. Material: blood. Receptor source: a man in his forties with Graves' ophthalmopathy.

The chain employs TRBV29-1 and TRBJ2-7, with 8 bases aligning to TRBD1. The junction had 2 bases not matched to a gene; V was cut back by 0 bases and J by 1 base. This CDR3 spans 14 amino acids. In germline, CDR1 is SQVTM, CDR2 ANQGSEA. The CDR3 spells CSVEDRDRSYEQYF. Written as DNA, the CDR3 is TGCAGCGTTGAAGACCGGGACAGGTCCTACGAGCAGTACTTC.

The chain has TRBV11-2 and TRBJ2-4, with 11 nucleotides matching TRBD2. This CDR3 region has 17 residues. CDR1 is SGHAT and CDR2 is FQNNGV in the germline V gene. The V gene end was trimmed by 7 bases and the J gene end by 0 bases; junction bases not matched to a gene: 8. This chain's CDR3 is CASNGGLAALAKNIQYF. CDR3 sequence (DNA): TGTGCCAGCAACGGGGGACTAGCGGCCCTAGCCAAAAACATTCAGTACTTC.

On this clonotype itself: A much larger clone is a single base away; this may be a read error. The chain uses TRBV6-2 or TRBV6-3 and TRBJ1-2; TRBD1 matches at 10 bases. The CDR3 totals 14 residues. Germline lookup yields CDR1 MNHEY and CDR2 SVGEGT. Trimming took 6 bases from V and 4 from J; bases not matched to a gene: 5. The CDR3 loop reads CASRARTGGYGYTF. CDR3 DNA sequence: TGTGCCAGCAGGGCCCGGACAGGGGGCTATGGCTACACCTTC.

This clonotype came up a few times. The gene calls are TRBV6-1 and TRBJ2-7, with a possible D match to TRBD1 (5 bases). Trimming left V 7 bases short and J 2 bases short, with 15 bases between. From germline, CDR1 is MNHNS and CDR2 SASEGT. This CDR3 comprises 14 residues. The CDR3 loop reads CASTRMGRPYEQYF. The DNA for the CDR3 is TGTGCCAGCACCCGGATGGGGCGCCCCTACGAGCAGTACTTC.

This clonotype was observed a few times. The chain has TRBV7-2 and TRBJ2-1, with 10 positions matching TRBD2. This CDR3 has 16 amino acids. V dropped 6 bases and J dropped 3; count of bases not matched to a gene: 8. CDR1 SGHTA and CDR2 FQGNSA come from the germline V gene. The CDR3 coding sequence is TGTGCCAGCAGTCCGCCGGGACTAGCGAGCTACAATGAGCAGTTCTTC. It translates to CASSPPGLASYNEQFF. Based on the CDR3 plus reference TRBV7-2 and TRBJ2-1, the full variable domain is GAGVSQSPSNKVTEKGKDVELRCDPISGHTALYWYRQSLGQGLEFLIYFQGNSAPDKSGLPSDRFSAERTGGSVSTLTIQRTQQEDSAVYLCASSPPGLASYNEQFFGPGTRLTVL.

The table lists this clonotype with many counts. The chain employs TRBV12-3 or TRBV12-4 and TRBJ2-3; 8 bases align to TRBD2. The length of the CDR3 is 16 residues. J was trimmed by 2 bases and V by 1 base; bases with no gene match: 5. The CDR3 nucleotides are TGTGCCAGCAGTTTAGGAGCGGGGGCCTTCACAGATACGCAGTATTTT. This gives the protein CASSLGAGAFTDTQYF.

This clonotype was picked up a small number of times. The chain uses TRBV2 and TRBJ2-2; D ambiguous. V shed 5 bases and J shed 4 bases, with 8 bases lying between them. Germline-derived CDR1 and CDR2 are SNHLY and FYNNEI. This CDR3 contains 13 residues. CDR3 sequence reads: CASSRISTGELFF. The CDR3 region has the DNA TGTGCCAGCAGTAGAATTAGCACCGGGGAGCTGTTTTTT.

The chain couples TRBV3-1 to TRBJ1-6; D is possibly TRBD1 (5 bases). The CDR3 is made up of 15 amino acids. Trimming removed 0 bases at V and 13 bases at J, with 16 bases between. CDR1 and CDR2 from the germline V gene are LGHDT and YNNKEL (reference sequence). The CDR3 sequence is CASSQDRAVRGPLHF. DNA of the CDR3: TGTGCCAGCAGCCAAGATCGGGCAGTAAGGGGTCCCCTCCACTTT.

Worth noting for this clonotype: Lacking the conserved final phenylalanine or tryptophan, this CDR3 likely reflects a read error. The rearrangement links TRBV30 to TRBJ2-7, with D possibly being TRBD1 or TRBD2 (5 bases each). CDR3 length: 13 amino acids. V dropped 2 bases and J dropped 2 bases, with 10 bases sitting between them. The germline V gene encodes CDR1 GTSNPN and CDR2 SVGIG (reference sequence). The CDR3 nucleotides are TGTGCCTGGAGTCCCGGGACCGCCTACGAGCAGTACCTC. Protein product: CAWSPGTAYEQYL.

This clonotype was seen at least ten times. The genes are TRBV30 and TRBJ1-2; D is ambiguous. This CDR3 is 13 amino acids long. V lost 6 bases and J lost 0, with 11 bases in between. In germline, CDR1 is GTSNPN, CDR2 SVGIG (reference sequence). CDR3 nucleotide sequence: TGTGCCTGTACACCTGATACTAACTATGGCTACACCTTC. Translation: CACTPDTNYGYTF.

This clonotype occurred a few times. The chain joins TRBV7-2 to TRBJ2-1; D ambiguous. Germline-derived CDR1 and CDR2 are SGHTA and FQGNSA. CDR3 length: 16 amino acids. V dropped 1 base and J dropped 0 bases, with 10 bases sitting between them. DNA for the CDR3: TGTGCCAGCAGCTTAGTCTCAAGAAGCTCCTACAATGAGCAGTTCTTC. Translation gives CASSLVSRSSYNEQFF.

The chain joins TRBV2 to TRBJ2-1; TRBD2 matches 10 bases. Unmatched junction bases numbered 8, after V lost 0 bases and J lost 3 bases. Per germline, CDR1 SNHLY and CDR2 FYNNEI. There are 18 residues in the CDR3. The CDR3 bases are TGTGCCAGCAGTGAAGCGCTTCCACTAGCGGGGTTCTACAATGAGCAGTTCTTC. It yields the protein CASSEALPLAGFYNEQFF.

This clonotype was found many times. The chain employs TRBV2 and TRBJ1-1; D is undetermined. This CDR3 has 14 amino acids. Trimming took 6 bases from V and 0 from J, leaving 11 bases between them. Germline loops: CDR1 SNHLY, CDR2 FYNNEI. CDR3 nucleotides: TGTGCCAGCAGACGGGAGAGTTTGAACACTGAAGCTTTCTTT. It is translated as CASRRESLNTEAFF. The full variable domain, with the rest looked up from reference TRBV2 and TRBJ1-1, is EPEVTQTPSHQVTQMGQEVILRCVPISNHLYFYWYRQILGQKVEFLVSFYNNEISEKSEIFDDQFSVERPDGSNFTLKIRSTKLEDSAMYFCASRRESLNTEAFFGQGTRLTVV.

This clonotype was found many times. The CDR3 reads CASRRGPGLYNEQFF. In DNA form, the CDR3 reads TGTGCCAGCAGGCGAGGTCCGGGACTATACAATGAGCAGTTCTTC. The chain has TRBV12-3 or TRBV12-4 and TRBJ2-1, with 7 bases aligning to TRBD2. The CDR3 consists of 15 residues. Trimming cost V 6 bases and J 4 bases; bases outside gene matches: 9.

This clonotype has ten or more counts. The rearrangement joins TRBV11-2 to TRBJ2-5; 7 positions agree with TRBD2. Germline-derived CDR1 and CDR2 are SGHAT and FQNNGV. Trimming removed 1 base from V and 2 bases from J; junction bases left unmatched: 4. The CDR3 extends over 15 amino acids. The CDR3 sequence: CASSLASGVQETQYF. The CDR3, as DNA: TGTGCCAGCAGCTTAGCTAGCGGAGTTCAAGAGACCCAGTACTTC.

This clonotype appeared a few times. The rearrangement uses TRBV6-2 or TRBV6-3 and TRBJ2-7, with TRBD2 matching over 9 bases. This CDR3 spans 14 amino acids. V was pared by 4 bases and J by 5 bases, with 6 bases of the junction left unmatched. Germline V CDR1 and CDR2: MNHEY, SVGEGT. The CDR3 nucleotides read TGTGCCAGCAGTTCACCCGGGACTAGCCACGAGCAGTACTTC. This encodes CASSSPGTSHEQYF.

This clonotype was counted ten times or more. The chain links TRBV6-1 to TRBJ2-7; D remains ambiguous. The CDR3 contains 12 residues. Germline assignment: CDR1 MNHNS and CDR2 SASEGT. Trimming removed 8 bases from V and 3 bases from J, with 11 bases in between. This chain's CDR3 is CASPNHFYEQYF. In DNA form, the CDR3 reads TGTGCCAGCCCTAACCATTTCTACGAGCAGTACTTC.

This clonotype was found a few times. This chain uses TRBV7-6 with TRBJ2-7, with 8 positions matching TRBD1. Germline CDR1 SGHVS, CDR2 FNYEAQ. V lost 4 bases to trimming and J lost 7 bases; unmatched junction nucleotides: 12. The CDR3 runs to 15 residues. CDR3 sequence (DNA): TGTGCCAGCAGCTCAAGACAGGGGAAAAGAAAAGAGCAGTACTTC. Translation: CASSSRQGKRKEQYF.

This clonotype was detected a few times. V and J are TRBV4-2 and TRBJ2-1, with D possibly being TRBD2 (6 bases). Looked up from germline, CDR1 is LGHNA and CDR2 is YNFKEQ. Trimming stripped 0 bases from V and 7 bases from J, with 19 bases between. The CDR3 runs 17 residues. The CDR3 loop is CASSQEQREAPRNEQFF. DNA for the CDR3: TGTGCCAGCAGCCAAGAGCAAAGGGAGGCGCCTCGGAATGAGCAGTTCTTC.

V usage is TRBV5-1 and J usage is TRBJ1-1; possibly TRBD1 for D (5 bases). This CDR3 spans 15 amino acids. Between the trimmed V and J ends, which lost 0 bases and 4 bases, there was a span of 13 bases. Germline V gene data show CDR1 as SGHRS and CDR2 as YFSETQ. The CDR3 nucleotides read TGCGCCAGCAGCTTGGCCGGCGGGGGGGGCACTGAAGCTTTCTTT. Its translation: CASSLAGGGGTEAFF.

This clonotype was seen ten or more times. The genes are TRBV28 and TRBJ2-1; 7 nucleotides match TRBD2. The CDR3 extends over 15 amino acids. Germline CDR1 and CDR2: MDHEN and SYDVKM. The V segment lost 7 bases and the J segment 4 bases; nucleotides outside the gene matches: 10. The CDR3 is CASTLLSGKYNEQFF. DNA of the CDR3: TGTGCCAGCACCCTTCTAAGCGGGAAGTACAATGAGCAGTTCTTC.

CDR3 amino acids: CASSRTLLDQPQHF. The DNA of the CDR3 is TGTGCCAGTAGCAGGACCCTGCTGGATCAGCCCCAGCATTTT. The V call is TRBV19, the J call TRBJ1-5; no reliable D call. The V gene lost 6 bases and the J gene lost 5 bases, with 14 bases spanning the gap. The CDR3 spans 14 residues. Germline V gene data show CDR1 as LNHDA and CDR2 as SQIVND (reference sequence).

This clonotype was picked up a small number of times. The genes are TRBV20-1 and TRBJ1-1; 7 nucleotides match TRBD1. After removal of 2 bases from V and 5 bases from J, the junction contained 8 bases not matched to a gene. Germline CDR1 reads DFQATT; CDR2 reads SNEGSKA (reference sequence). The CDR3 runs 14 residues. Here the CDR3 reads CSARTEQGWTEAFF. The CDR3 region has the DNA TGCAGTGCTAGAACCGAACAGGGGTGGACTGAAGCTTTCTTT.

There are a few counts of this clonotype. J is TRBJ2-1 and V is TRBV20-1; D possibly corresponds to TRBD1 (5 bases). With 4 bases removed from V and 10 bases from J, the gap between germline ends came to 20 bases. Per the germline V gene, CDR1 is DFQATT and CDR2 is SNEGSKA (reference sequence). CDR3 length: 14 residues. CDR3 amino acids: CSATQERTLGEQFF. CDR3 nucleotides: TGCAGTGCTACCCAGGAGAGGACACTTGGAGAGCAGTTCTTC.

There are many counts of this clonotype. CDR3 sequence (DNA): TGTGCCAGCAGTTCAGGGGCTAGCGGGAGGGCTTCTGAGCAGTACTTC. This encodes CASSSGASGRASEQYF. The chain carries TRBV28 and TRBJ2-7; TRBD2 agrees at 12 bases. Germline trimming cut 4 bases from V and 7 bases from J; bases unmatched to any gene: 11. CDR1 and CDR2 (germline): MDHEN, SYDVKM. The CDR3 contains 16 residues.

The V call is TRBV19, the J call TRBJ1-1, with a tentative D call TRBD1 (5 bases). Between the trimmed V and J ends, which lost 10 bases and 4 bases, there was a span of 10 bases. Germline loops: CDR1 LNHDA, CDR2 SQIVND (reference sequence). This CDR3 is 11 amino acids long. CDR3 bases: TGTGCCACTCGGAGGGGCACTGAAGCTTTCTTT. This codes for CATRRGTEAFF.

The table lists this clonotype with a count of one. This could be a read error, since a much larger clone is one nucleotide away. The genes are TRBV27 and TRBJ1-4; 8 nucleotides align to TRBD1. The CDR3 length is 15 residues. V trimming: 5 bases; J trimming: 8 bases; junction bases outside the gene matches: 10. From germline, CDR1 is MNHEY and CDR2 SMNVEV (reference sequence). The CDR3 DNA is TGTGCCAGCAGTCCTACCACAGGGGGAGCGGAAAAACTGTTTTTT. Its protein is CASSPTTGGAEKLFF.

There are many counts of this clonotype. This rearrangement joins TRBV2 to TRBJ2-1; 12 bases line up with TRBD2. In germline, CDR1 is SNHLY, CDR2 FYNNEI. J gave up 5 bases and V 7 bases, and 6 bases lay outside the gene matches. The CDR3 sequence is 15 residues long. CDR3 sequence (DNA): TGTGCCAGCACCAAGACTAGCGGGAGAAACAATGAGCAGTTCTTC. This encodes CASTKTSGRNNEQFF.

Worth noting for this clonotype: A read error is possible here, since a much larger clone lies one base away. The gene calls are TRBV2 and TRBJ2-1; the match to TRBD2 covers 7 bases. This CDR3 contains 14 residues. The V gene end was trimmed by 8 bases and the J gene end by 7 bases; junction bases not matched to a gene: 11. The germline CDR1 and CDR2 sequences are SNHLY and FYNNEI. In nucleotides, the CDR3 is TGTGCCAGCGGGGTGGGAGGGCCGGGGAATGAGCAGTTCTTC. This translates into CASGVGGPGNEQFF.